Below are 6 T cell receptor beta chains sequenced from a single sample in a study of control samples from healthy donors and cancer patients (dated by TCRdb to the early 2020s). Libraries were constructed by the immunoSEQ multiplex PCR assay. This is the immuneACCESS table as TCRdb keeps it, with only in-frame sequences that have V and J called. A part of the clones is gone; compared with another copy, unresolved V genes explain less than half, and the rest is unexplained. This sample has just over 150,000 clones in its table, and 70% to 90% of those were observed once. Clones ranked in the top ten supply 12% of the sample. Specimen: blood. The receptors were gathered from a man aged 25 to 45 in good health.

J is TRBJ2-4 and V is TRBV27, with unresolved D. Germline-derived CDR1 and CDR2 are MNHEY and SMNVEV (reference sequence). Trimming pared 3 bases from V and 3 bases from J, leaving 12 bases between. The CDR3 has 15 amino acids. The CDR3 DNA follows: TGTGCCAGCAGTTTTCGAGGAGATGGCAAAAACATTCAGTACTTC. Translation gives CASSFRGDGKNIQYF.

A note on this clone: A read error may produce the germline difference seen at one junction end. The chain combines TRBV7-8 with TRBJ1-2; D gene ambiguous. Germline V gives CDR1 SGHVS, CDR2 FQNEAQ. The CDR3 contains 8 residues. For the CDR3, the DNA is TGTGCCAGCAGCCCTCGGGGCTTC. This codes for CASSPRGF. Full variable domain (remainder filled in from reference TRBV7-8 and TRBJ1-2): GAGVSQSPRYKVAKRGQDVALRCDPISGHVSLFWYQQALGQGPEFLTYFQNEAQLDKSGLPSDRFFAERPEGSVSTLKIQRTQQEDSAVYLCASSPRGFGSGTRLTVV.

The V gene is TRBV4-2, the J gene TRBJ2-2; 7 positions match TRBD1. Looked up from germline, CDR1 is LGHNA and CDR2 is YNFKEQ. This CDR3 region has 16 residues. V shed 4 bases and J 1 base; nucleotides not matched to a gene: 6. CDR3 loop: CASSPQGDLNTGELFF. CDR3 nucleotide sequence: TGTGCCAGCAGCCCCCAGGGGGACCTGAACACCGGGGAGCTGTTTTTT.

The CDR3 loop is CASSTQGNTEAFF. DNA of the CDR3: TGTGCCAGCAGTACTCAGGGAAACACTGAAGCTTTCTTT. V usage is TRBV6-6 and J usage is TRBJ1-1; D is possibly TRBD1 (5 bases). This CDR3 contains 13 residues. The V gene lost 5 bases and the J gene lost 2 bases, with 9 bases spanning the gap. Germline values: CDR1 MNHNY, CDR2 SVGAGI (reference sequence).

This clone has only one observation. The chain recombines TRBV11-1 with TRBJ1-1; D is unresolved. This CDR3 contains 10 residues. The germline gives CDR1 SGHAT, CDR2 FQDESV (reference sequence). Between the trimmed V and J ends, which lost 4 bases and 7 bases, there was a span of 4 bases. CDR3 nucleotide sequence: TGTGCCAGCAGCTCAGGTGAAGCTTTCTTT. Encoded protein: CASSSGEAFF. Looking up the rest from reference TRBV11-1 and TRBJ1-1 gives the full variable domain: EAEVAQSPRYKITEKSQAVAFWCDPISGHATLYWYRQILGQGPELLVQFQDESVVDDSQLPKDRFSAERLKGVDSTLKIQPAELGDSAMYLCASSSGEAFFGQGTRLTVV.

The genes are TRBV11-2 and TRBJ2-7, with D maybe TRBD1 (5 bases). The CDR3 contains 15 residues. V was cut by 5 bases and J by 4 bases, with 18 bases left in between. The germline V gene has CDR1 SGHAT and CDR2 FQNNGV. The CDR3 DNA reads as TGTGCCAGCAGCATATGGAACGAGGACATTTACGAGCAGTACTTC. This gives the protein CASSIWNEDIYEQYF.